This TCR beta chain stems from a study of blood T cell repertoires in COVID-19. V lost 7 bases and J lost 10, with 16 bases in between. CDR3 size: 12 residues. Under the authors' procedure: Amplified reference gene primers provided the basis for estimating nucleated cell counts. Using immunoSEQ multiplex PCR, the repertoire was profiled, and TCRdb retains in-frame clones only, with some absent. V and J calls plus clone size are reproduced from that table; the DNA served to infer D and trimming. The table has about 190,000 clones, around four fifths seen once. The chain is built from TRBV12-3 or TRBV12-4 and TRBJ1-1, with D maybe TRBD1 (6 bases). The origin of this receptor is a human donor in a cohort sampled during active COVID-19. Sequencing was performed on peripheral blood. The CDR3 loop is CASTQGGATAFF. Here the CDR3 DNA reads TGTGCCAGCACCCAAGGGGGGGCGACAGCTTTCTTT.